This T cell receptor beta chain was captured in a study of cytomegalovirus exposure and HLA in healthy donors. The CDR3 loop spans 14 amino acids. The germline CDR1 and CDR2 sequences are MNHEY and SMNVEV (reference sequence). Regarding this clone: Antigen unknown. The junction and the germline gene differ at one end; a read error may be behind it.

PCR employed 60 Vbeta and 13 Jbeta primers. The data were produced by immunoSEQ multiplex PCR, yet TCRdb's version contains in-frame clones alone and is incomplete. The sample carries 150,000 to 200,000 clones, more than 60% recorded once. General study points: There were reportedly fewer N-insertions in an Asian-associated ancestry cluster than the approximately 640-donor mean, in a later analysis. Most CMV-associated TCR beta chains appeared HLA-restricted in a later analysis.

This clonotype originated in a man between 18 and 35 years old in good health and CMV-seronegative. Sequenced: PBMCs. The chain has TRBV27 and TRBJ2-7, with TRBD1 matching 10 bases. CDR3 protein: CVSSWDRGPYEQYF. DNA of the CDR3: TGTGTCAGCAGTTGGGACAGGGGACCCTACGAGCAGTACTTC.